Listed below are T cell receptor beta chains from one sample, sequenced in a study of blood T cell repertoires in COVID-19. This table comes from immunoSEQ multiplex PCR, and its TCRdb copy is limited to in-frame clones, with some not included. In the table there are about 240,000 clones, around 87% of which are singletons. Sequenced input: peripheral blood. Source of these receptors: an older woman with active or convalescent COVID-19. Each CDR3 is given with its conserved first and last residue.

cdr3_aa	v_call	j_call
CASSLGAGVYGYTF	TRBV7-9	TRBJ1-2
CASSQEGGATDTQYF	TRBV4-2	TRBJ2-3
CASSAQGARATEAFF	TRBV9	TRBJ1-1
CASSLDSPLNYGYTF	TRBV5-6	TRBJ1-2
CASSQVGNRVNSPLHF	TRBV4-3	TRBJ1-6
CATSGLTIHTQYF	TRBV24-1	TRBJ2-3
CASSRDRGEQYF	TRBV6-5	TRBJ2-7
CASSQGSEAFF	TRBV6-2/TRBV6-3	TRBJ1-1
CASSPDGGSGNTIYF	TRBV5-1	TRBJ1-3
CASSLVLSTEAFF	TRBV5-1	TRBJ1-1
CASSLDEKLFF	TRBV7-9	TRBJ1-4
CASSQDILAGRPDTQYF	TRBV4-3	TRBJ2-3
CASSLGQRANEKLFF	TRBV7-2	TRBJ1-4
CASSLLAGAYEQYF	TRBV5-6	TRBJ2-7
CASSLAPGDEQYF	TRBV7-7	TRBJ2-7
CASSLGQGLREQYF	TRBV7-2	TRBJ2-7
CASRFYVGGPETQYF	TRBV12-2	TRBJ2-5
CASSLDWLNNEQFF	TRBV27	TRBJ2-1
CASRASDGADTQYF	TRBV9	TRBJ2-3
CAISESVGGPQHF	TRBV10-3	TRBJ1-5
CASSPGGRGGTDTQYF	TRBV5-4	TRBJ2-3
CASILDSNTEAFF	TRBV5-8	TRBJ1-1
CASSPGFPDYEQYF	TRBV18	TRBJ2-7
CASSYTEGNSPLHF	TRBV6-6	TRBJ1-6
CASSSTVSLRTDTQYF	TRBV6-6	TRBJ2-3
CASSESRGRTDTQYF	TRBV10-1	TRBJ2-3
CATSNRDGYTF	TRBV15	TRBJ1-2
CASSQGTVSNQPQHF	TRBV3-1/TRBV3-2	TRBJ1-5
CASRGGPESHNEQFF	TRBV5-1	TRBJ2-1
CSVETGRNGYTF	TRBV29-1	TRBJ1-2
CASKRDRGGNQPQHF	TRBV6-5	TRBJ1-5
CASTSQGNRYEQYF	TRBV19	TRBJ2-7
CSVFGGDEGYTF	TRBV29-1	TRBJ1-2
CASSLQPPSTDTQYF	TRBV3-1/TRBV3-2	TRBJ2-3
CASSKQGKANQPQHF	TRBV9	TRBJ1-5
CATGTGTNEKLFF	TRBV15	TRBJ1-4